Following are 16 T cell receptor beta chains from one sample sequenced in a study of cytomegalovirus exposure and HLA in healthy donors. Produced via immunoSEQ multiplex PCR; TCRdb's table is partial and in-frame only. Of some 74,000 clones listed, over 85% are singletons. The specimen was PBMCs. All receptors derive from a woman between 25 and 40 years old in good health and CMV-seronegative.

The chain carries TRBV19 and TRBJ2-6; D is unclear. The CDR3 runs to 17 residues. Trimming left V 2 bases short and J 0 bases short, with 11 bases between. The germline CDR1 and CDR2 sequences are LNHDA and SQIVND (reference sequence). CDR3: CASSISAGLSGANVLTF. As DNA, the CDR3 is TGTGCCAGTAGTATATCGGCAGGCCTCTCTGGGGCCAACGTCCTGACTTTC.

The chain couples TRBV5-8 to TRBJ1-1; the D gene is possibly TRBD1 (5 bases). Trimming cost V 0 bases and J 1 base, with 10 bases left between them. This CDR3 contains 15 residues. Germline V gives CDR1 SGHTS, CDR2 YDEGEE. The CDR3 DNA reads TGTGCCAGCAGCTTGGGACAGATTACGAACACTGAAGCTTTCTTT. The encoded protein is CASSLGQITNTEAFF.

The chain has TRBV25-1 and TRBJ2-3; D is uncertain. CDR3 size: 11 residues. V was cut by 7 bases and J by 6 bases, with 8 bases left in between. Per germline, CDR1 MGHDK and CDR2 SYGVNS. CDR3 DNA: TGTGCCAGCACTTTAATCGATACGCAGTATTTT. Its translation is CASTLIDTQYF. Looking up the rest from reference TRBV25-1 and TRBJ2-3 gives the full variable domain: EADIYQTPRYLVIGTGKKITLECSQTMGHDKMYWYQQDPGMELHLIHYSYGVNSTEKGDLSSESTVSRIRTEHFPLTLESARPSHTSQYLCASTLIDTQYFGPGTRLTVL.

CDR3 bases: TGTGCCAGCAGCGTAGAACCAGCGGGGGGTCTGTCCTACAATGAGCAGTTCTTC. It is translated as CASSVEPAGGLSYNEQFF. The chain is built from TRBV9 and TRBJ2-1, with 9 bases lining up with TRBD2. CDR1 and CDR2 (germline): SGDLS, YYNGEE. With 0 bases clipped from V and 1 base from J, the junction kept 8 bases outside the gene matches. This CDR3 is built from 18 residues.

This clone was seen a single time. The V gene is TRBV25-1, the J gene TRBJ2-2, with 8 bases matching TRBD1. Germline V lookup: CDR1 MGHDK, CDR2 SYGVNS. J lost 4 bases, V lost 6 bases, and 7 bases had no gene match. This CDR3 is 15 amino acids long. The CDR3 loop reads CASRDRGHRTGELFF. The CDR3 DNA reads TGTGCCAGCAGAGACAGGGGACATCGCACCGGGGAGCTGTTTTTT.

V usage is TRBV4-1 and J usage is TRBJ2-1; the match to TRBD2 covers 12 bases. Trimming took 1 base from V and 5 from J; bases not matched to a gene: 12. The CDR3 spans 19 residues. Germline V gene sequence: CDR1 MGHRA, CDR2 YSYEKL. The DNA of the CDR3 is TGCGCCAGCAGCCAAGCTAGGGCTAGCGGGGGGGCCTTCCACAATGAGCAGTTCTTC. Its translation is CASSQARASGGAFHNEQFF.

This clone was recorded only once. The gene calls are TRBV27 and TRBJ1-2, with 9 bases aligning to TRBD1. Germline V gene sequence: CDR1 MNHEY, CDR2 SMNVEV (reference sequence). The CDR3 has 15 amino acids. V dropped 5 bases and J dropped 4; count of bases not matched to a gene: 8. CDR3 region: CASSTTGTGPYGYTF. CDR3 DNA sequence: TGTGCCAGCAGTACGACCGGGACAGGGCCCTATGGCTACACCTTC.

The rearrangement uses TRBV27 and TRBJ1-1, with 9 nucleotides matching TRBD1. The junction had 21 bases not matched to a gene; V was cut back by 3 bases and J by 4 bases. The CDR3 contains 20 residues. Germline CDR1 reads MNHEY; CDR2 reads SMNVEV (reference sequence). This chain's CDR3 is CASSLGASRQGGRRSTEAFF. The CDR3 nucleotides are TGTGCCAGCAGTTTGGGCGCCTCACGACAGGGGGGGAGGAGGAGCACTGAAGCTTTCTTT.

The rearrangement joins TRBV21-1 to TRBJ2-1; the DNA was not compared with TRBD2, the D call given in the table. TRBV21-1 is listed as a pseudogene. The CDR3 is made up of 16 amino acids. Here the CDR3 reads CASSGAGGPPYNEQFF. The CDR3 DNA is TGTGCCAGCAGCGGAGCGGGAGGGCCCCCCTACAATGAGCAGTTCTTC.

V is TRBV11-2 and J is TRBJ2-7, with 10 bases fitting TRBD2. This CDR3 is built from 15 residues. J gave up 9 bases and V 0 bases, and 8 bases lay outside the gene matches. Germline V CDR1 and CDR2: SGHAT, FQNNGV. Here the CDR3 reads CASSLDRAGGVVQYF. The CDR3 bases are TGTGCCAGCAGCTTAGATCGAGCGGGAGGGGTAGTGCAGTACTTC. The entire variable domain, with the rest obtained from reference TRBV11-2 and TRBJ2-7, is as follows: EAGVAQSPRYKIIEKRQSVAFWCNPISGHATLYWYQQILGQGPKLLIQFQNNGVVDDSQLPKDRFSAERLKGVDSTLKIQPAKLEDSAVYLCASSLDRAGGVVQYFGPGTRLTVT.

Only a few counts were recorded for this clone. This sequence joins TRBV5-5 and TRBJ1-2; 12 nucleotides line up with TRBD1. This CDR3 is 17 amino acids long. From germline, CDR1 is SGHKS and CDR2 YYEKEE (reference sequence). Trimming at V came to 4 bases and at J to 4 bases, leaving 11 bases not matched to a gene. The CDR3 region has the DNA TGTGCCAGCAGCACAGGGACAGGGGGCGCGGGAGGCTATGGCTACACCTTC. The encoded protein is CASSTGTGGAGGYGYTF.

The chain couples TRBV19 to TRBJ1-3; D is uncertain. CDR1 and CDR2 from the germline V gene are LNHDA and SQIVND (reference sequence). V was trimmed by 8 bases and J by 0 bases, leaving 2 bases between them. The CDR3 has 11 residues. The CDR3 nucleotides are TGTGCCAGTCGCTCTGGAAACACCATATATTTT. Protein: CASRSGNTIYF.

The chain recombines TRBV28 with TRBJ1-4; no clear D gene. Trimming shortened V by 3 bases and J by 8 bases, and 4 bases separated the two germline ends. This CDR3 contains 11 residues. Germline loops: CDR1 MDHEN, CDR2 SYDVKM. CDR3 DNA sequence: TGTGCCAGCAGTTTTCAGGAAAAACTGTTTTTT. Encoded protein: CASSFQEKLFF.

This sequence joins TRBV5-6 and TRBJ1-1; tentatively, D is TRBD1 (5 bases). The CDR3 is 14 amino acids. Germline CDR1 is SGHDT and CDR2 is YYEEEE. With 4 bases removed from V and 0 bases from J, the gap between germline ends came to 10 bases. The CDR3 DNA sequence: TGTGCCAGCAGCCAAGGGGCCCTGAACACTGAAGCTTTCTTT. Its protein product is CASSQGALNTEAFF. Variable domain in full (rest from reference TRBV5-6 and TRBJ1-1): DAGVTQSPTHLIKTRGQQVTLRCSPKSGHDTVSWYQQALGQGPQFIFQYYEEEERQRGNFPDRFSGHQFPNYSSELNVNALLLGDSALYLCASSQGALNTEAFFGQGTRLTVV.

The CDR3 spells CASSPQGHQNTEAFF. The CDR3, as DNA: TGTGCCAGCTCACCACAAGGACACCAGAACACTGAAGCTTTCTTT. The chain recombines TRBV18 with TRBJ1-1; TRBD1 is a possible D gene (5 bases). The CDR3 is 15 residues long. CDR1 is KGHSH and CDR2 is LQKENI in the germline V gene. The V and J ends lost 1 base and 1 base respectively, with 10 bases between them.

The V and J genes are TRBV27 and TRBJ2-1; 10 bases are a match to TRBD2. This CDR3 region has 13 residues. Germline CDR1 is MNHEY and CDR2 is SMNVEV (reference sequence). The ends lost 7 bases at V and 7 bases at J; junction bases unmatched: 4. In DNA, the CDR3 is TGTGCCAGCACTAGCGGGAGTGGGAATGAGCAGTTCTTC. Translated: CASTSGSGNEQFF.